Detailed here is one T cell receptor (beta chain). This entry belongs to a study of blood T cell repertoires in COVID-19. Whole-study context: Samples of COVID-19 (acute and convalescent) were obtained from the United States, Italy and Spain. From T cells, B-cell-depleted T cells, or PBMCs came the material, which was cDNA or gDNA.

Per the original methods: Cell counts per sample came from amplifying reference gene primers. TCRdb's copy holds only in-frame clones and misses some; the assay was immunoSEQ multiplex PCR. The V and J calls and clone size come from that table; D and trimming were worked out from the DNA. The repertoire holds roughly 55,000 clones, with 86% as singletons. This clonotype was sampled from a man between 65 and 79 years old with active COVID-19. Source material: peripheral blood.

The CDR3 here is CASSFRGQTGGYTF. The CDR3 DNA sequence: TGTGCCAGCAGCTTCAGGGGGCAGACGGGAGGCTACACCTTC. The chain combines TRBV13 with TRBJ1-2; 8 bases map to TRBD1. There are 14 residues in the CDR3. V dropped 3 bases and J dropped 8; count of bases not matched to a gene: 8. Per germline, CDR1 PRHDT and CDR2 FYEKMQ (reference sequence).